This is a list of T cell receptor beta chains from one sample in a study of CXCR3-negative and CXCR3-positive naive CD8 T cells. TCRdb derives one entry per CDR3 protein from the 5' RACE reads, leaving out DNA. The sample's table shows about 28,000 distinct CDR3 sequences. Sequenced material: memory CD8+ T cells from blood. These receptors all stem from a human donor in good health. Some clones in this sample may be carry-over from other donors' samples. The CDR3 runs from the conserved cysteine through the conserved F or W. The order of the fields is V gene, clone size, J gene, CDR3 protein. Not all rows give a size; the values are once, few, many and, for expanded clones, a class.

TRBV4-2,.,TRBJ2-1,CASSPWTSGGAFNEQFF
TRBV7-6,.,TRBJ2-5,CASSPRTAGQETQYF
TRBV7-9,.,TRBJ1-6,CASSPGEGPSPLHF
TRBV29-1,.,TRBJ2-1,CSVEPSGSSYNEQFF
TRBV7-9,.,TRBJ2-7,CASSLGGYPYEQYF
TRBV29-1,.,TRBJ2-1,CSVIALGEQFF
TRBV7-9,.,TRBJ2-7,CASSLVSAAEQYF
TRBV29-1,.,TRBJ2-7,CSVVGTVTYEQYF
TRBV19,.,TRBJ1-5,CASSDPGAQPQHF
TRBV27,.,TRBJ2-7,CASSLSGTGSHEQYF
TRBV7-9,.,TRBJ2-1,CASSSSGTGDYTAGEQFF
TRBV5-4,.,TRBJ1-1,CASSLYSGTEAFF
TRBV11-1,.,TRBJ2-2,CASSSETGELFF
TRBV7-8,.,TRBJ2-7,CASSLATGTGYEQYF
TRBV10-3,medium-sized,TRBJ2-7,CAIRETGSSYEQYF
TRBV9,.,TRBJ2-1,CASSVGTTGYNEQFF
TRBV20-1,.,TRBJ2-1,CSARKGQFESGEQFF
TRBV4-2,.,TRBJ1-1,CASSLNDRNTEAFF
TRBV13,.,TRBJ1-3,CASSLLAAGNTIYF
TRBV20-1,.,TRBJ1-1,CSARDATGFTEAFF